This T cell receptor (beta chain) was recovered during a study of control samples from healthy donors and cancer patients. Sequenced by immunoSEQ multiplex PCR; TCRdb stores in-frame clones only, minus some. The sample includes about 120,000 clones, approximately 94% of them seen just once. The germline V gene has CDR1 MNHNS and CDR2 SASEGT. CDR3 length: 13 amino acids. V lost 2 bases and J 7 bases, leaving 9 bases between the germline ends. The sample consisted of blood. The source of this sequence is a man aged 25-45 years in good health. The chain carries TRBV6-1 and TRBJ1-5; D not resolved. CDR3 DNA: TGTGCCAGCAGTGAAAATCGGGCCCAGCCCCAGCATTTT. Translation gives CASSENRAQPQHF.